What follows describes a single T cell receptor (beta chain). Clones were sequenced by immunoSEQ multiplex PCR, and TCRdb holds only the in-frame ones, with some missing. The table includes roughly 99,000 clones, about 85% detected once. The data belong to a study of T cell responses to AZD1222 COVID-19 vaccine. Germline V gene lookup returns CDR1 MNHEY and CDR2 SVGAGI. The CDR3 has 15 residues. With 2 bases removed from V and 4 bases from J, the gap between germline ends came to 13 bases. The sample consisted of peripheral blood, taken 28 days after the second AZD1222 dose. This receptor was identified in an adult who received the AZD1222 COVID-19 vaccine. The chain joins TRBV6-5 to TRBJ2-3; D is perhaps TRBD1 (7 bases). The CDR3 loop is CASSYGAGQSDTQYF. The CDR3 bases are TGTGCCAGCAGTTACGGCGCGGGACAGTCAGATACGCAGTATTTT.